A selection of T cell receptor beta chains follows, all from one sample in a study of T-cell memory formation after mild COVID-19. Each CDR3 protein is one row after TCRdb ran MiXCR on the 5' RACE reads. The repertoire holds about 600,000 distinct CDR3 sequences, approximately 21% seen once, with about 8.4% in the top ten. The sample consisted of PBMCs or a T cell subset sorted from them (not recorded which). The receptors were sampled from an adult woman who had mild COVID-19 (a few samples of this study predate the infection). Cell type and time point are not known. The CDR3 runs from the conserved cysteine through the conserved F or W. D genes are given only for firm matches. Where a row states a size, it is once, few, many or the class of an expanded clone; other rows omit it.

D gene,V gene,clone size,J gene,CDR3 DNA,CDR3 protein
.,TRBV12-3/TRBV12-4,few,TRBJ1-5,TGTGCCAGCAGGGCAACAGGGAAAAATAATCAGCCCCAGCATTTT,CASRATGKNNQPQHF
TRBD1,TRBV12-3/TRBV12-4,once,TRBJ1-4,TGTGCCAGCAGTCCAACGACAGGGTTACATGAAAAACTGTTTTTT,CASSPTTGLHEKLFF
.,TRBV20-1,few,TRBJ1-1,TGCAACCCGGCTGGAGGGGGCACTGAAGCTTTCTTT,CNPAGGGTEAFF
.,TRBV4-3,few,TRBJ1-2,TGCGCCAGCAGCGCCGACAGAACAAGCTATGGCTACACCTTC,CASSADRTSYGYTF
.,TRBV6-5,.,TRBJ2-7,TGTGCCAGCAGTACTTCTTCCACCTACGAGCAGTACTTC,CASSTSSTYEQYF
.,TRBV7-2,few,TRBJ1-2,TGTGCCAGCAGCTTACTCTATGGCTACACCTTC,CASSLLYGYTF
.,TRBV6-2/TRBV6-3,.,TRBJ2-7,TGTGCCAGCAGTATTTCGATCGACGAGCAGTACTTC,CASSISIDEQYF
.,TRBV23-1,few,TRBJ2-3,TGCGCCAGCAGTCAATCGCCTCACAGGGAGGCAGATACGCAGTATTTT,CASSQSPHREADTQYF
.,TRBV27,many,TRBJ2-5,TGTGCCAGCACAACAGGGGGGGAAGAGACCCAGTACTTC,CASTTGGEETQYF
.,TRBV15,few,TRBJ1-3,TGTGCCACCAGCAGCGGGGGCGGGGGGTACGGAAACACCATATATTTT,CATSSGGGGYGNTIYF
.,TRBV2,few,TRBJ2-1,TGTGCCAGCAGTGAAAATTTATCAGGAAATGAGCAGTTCTTC,CASSENLSGNEQFF
TRBD1,TRBV7-6,few,TRBJ2-3,TGTGCCAGCAGCTTAATTGTCGGGACAGGGGTCCCTCGCCCTACAGATACGCAGTATTTT,CASSLIVGTGVPRPTDTQYF
.,TRBV29-1,few,TRBJ2-7,TGCAGCGTTGAAGATAGAGGGGTGAGGGAGCAGTACTTC,CSVEDRGVREQYF
.,TRBV5-1,many,TRBJ1-1,TGCGCCAGCAGCTCCCAAATGAACACTGAAGCTTTCTTT,CASSSQMNTEAFF
.,TRBV29-1,.,TRBJ2-3,TGCAGCGTCGGGGGGCCAGATACGCAGTATTTT,CSVGGPDTQYF
TRBD2,TRBV18,few,TRBJ2-3,TGTGCCAGCTCACAATTTAGCGGGAGTGCGACAGATACGCAGTATTTT,CASSQFSGSATDTQYF
.,TRBV6-1,few,TRBJ2-3,TGTGCCAGCAGTGACGCTAGCAGAAGCACAGATACGCAGTATTTT,CASSDASRSTDTQYF
TRBD2,TRBV7-9,.,TRBJ2-3,TGTGCCAGCAGCGTACTAGCGGTGGGCACAGATACGCAGTATTTT,CASSVLAVGTDTQYF
.,TRBV5-5,few,TRBJ1-5,TGTGCCAGCAGCCAACAGGTCTCTAGCAATCAGCCCCAGCATTTT,CASSQQVSSNQPQHF
TRBD1,TRBV4-1,.,TRBJ2-7,TGCGCCAGCAGCCAAGGCCGGACAGGGTGGTACGAGCAGTACTTC,CASSQGRTGWYEQYF
TRBD1,TRBV5-6,few,TRBJ1-2,TGTGCCAGCAGCTTGGCCGGGACAGTTGGCTACACCTTC,CASSLAGTVGYTF
TRBD2,TRBV12-3/TRBV12-4,few,TRBJ2-3,TGTGCCAGCAGTTGGGTAGCGGGGGGGCTCACAGATACGCAGTATTTT,CASSWVAGGLTDTQYF
.,TRBV4-1,.,TRBJ2-7,TGCGCCAGCAGCTACCGACAGGATAACGAGCAGTACTTC,CASSYRQDNEQYF
TRBD1,TRBV3-1,.,TRBJ1-1,TGTGCCAGCAGCCCGTACCTCAGGGGGGGAACAGCAGCTTTCTTT,CASSPYLRGGTAAFF